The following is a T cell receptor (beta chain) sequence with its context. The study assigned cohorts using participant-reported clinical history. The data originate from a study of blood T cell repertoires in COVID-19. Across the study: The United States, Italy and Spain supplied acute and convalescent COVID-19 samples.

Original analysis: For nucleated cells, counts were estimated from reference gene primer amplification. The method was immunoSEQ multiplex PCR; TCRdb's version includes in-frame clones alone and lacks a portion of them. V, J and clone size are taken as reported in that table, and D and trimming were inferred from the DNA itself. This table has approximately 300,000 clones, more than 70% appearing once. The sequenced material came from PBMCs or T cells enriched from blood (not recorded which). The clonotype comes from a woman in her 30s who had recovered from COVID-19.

The chain's CDR3 is CASSPRGFGYGYTF. DNA of the CDR3: TGTGCCAGCAGCCCCAGGGGATTCGGGTATGGCTACACCTTC. The genes are TRBV3-1 (or the pseudogene TRBV3-2) and TRBJ1-2, with a weak D call TRBD1 (6 bases). The V end was cut by 4 bases, the J end by 5 bases, with 14 bases between. Germline-derived CDR1 and CDR2 are LGHDT and YNNKEL (reference sequence). The CDR3 runs 14 residues.